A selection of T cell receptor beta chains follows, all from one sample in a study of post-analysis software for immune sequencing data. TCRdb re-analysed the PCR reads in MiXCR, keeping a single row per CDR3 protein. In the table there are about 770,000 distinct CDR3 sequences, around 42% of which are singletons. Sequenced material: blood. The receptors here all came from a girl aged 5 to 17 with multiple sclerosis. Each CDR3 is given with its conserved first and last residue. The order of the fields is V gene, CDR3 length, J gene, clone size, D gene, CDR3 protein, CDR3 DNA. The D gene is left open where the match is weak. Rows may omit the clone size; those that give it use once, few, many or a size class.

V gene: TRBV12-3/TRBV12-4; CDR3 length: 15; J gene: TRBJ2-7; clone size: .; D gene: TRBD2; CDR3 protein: CASSPRLAPSYEQYF; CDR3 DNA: TGTGCCAGCAGTCCCAGACTAGCGCCCTCCTACGAGCAGTACTTC
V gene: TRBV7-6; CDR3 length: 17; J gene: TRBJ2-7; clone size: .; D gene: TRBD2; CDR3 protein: CASSMTSGREHFYEQYF; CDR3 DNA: TGTGCCAGCAGCATGACTAGCGGGAGGGAGCATTTCTACGAGCAGTACTTC
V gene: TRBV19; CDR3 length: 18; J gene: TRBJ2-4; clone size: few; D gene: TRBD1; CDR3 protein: CASSLRGQGALAKNIQYF; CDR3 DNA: TGTGCCAGTAGTCTCCGCGGACAGGGGGCGCTGGCCAAAAACATTCAGTACTTC
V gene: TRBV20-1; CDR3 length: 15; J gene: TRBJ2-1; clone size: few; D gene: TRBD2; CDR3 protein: CSARPKREGLNEQFF; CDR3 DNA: TGCAGTGCTAGGCCCAAGCGGGAGGGCCTTAATGAGCAGTTCTTC
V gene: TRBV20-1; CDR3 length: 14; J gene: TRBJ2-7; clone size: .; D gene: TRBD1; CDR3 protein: CSASSAGGRGEQYF; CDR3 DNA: TGCAGTGCTAGTTCGGCAGGGGGAAGGGGCGAGCAGTACTTC
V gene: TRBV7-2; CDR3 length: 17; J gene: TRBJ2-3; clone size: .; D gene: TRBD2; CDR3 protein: CASSRSGLAGVGDTQYF; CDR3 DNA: TGTGCCAGCAGCAGATCAGGACTAGCGGGAGTGGGAGATACGCAGTATTTT
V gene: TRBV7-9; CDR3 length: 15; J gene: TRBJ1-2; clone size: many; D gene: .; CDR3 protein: CASSLAGRVNYGYTF; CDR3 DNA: TGTGCCAGCAGCTTAGCGGGAAGGGTTAACTATGGCTACACCTTC
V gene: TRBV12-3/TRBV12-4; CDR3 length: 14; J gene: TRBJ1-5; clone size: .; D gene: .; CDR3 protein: CASSKGNSNQPQHF; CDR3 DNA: TGTGCCAGCAGCAAGGGGAATAGCAATCAGCCCCAGCATTTT
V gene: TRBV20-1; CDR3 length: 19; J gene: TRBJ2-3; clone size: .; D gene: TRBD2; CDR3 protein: CSARNSGLADRHSTDTQYF; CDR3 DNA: TGCAGTGCTCGTAATTCCGGACTAGCAGATCGACACTCCACAGATACGCAGTATTTT
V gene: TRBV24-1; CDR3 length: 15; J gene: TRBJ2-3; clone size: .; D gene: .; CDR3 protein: CATSEPGLNTDTQYF; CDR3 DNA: TGTGCCACCAGTGAGCCGGGACTGAACACAGATACGCAGTATTTT
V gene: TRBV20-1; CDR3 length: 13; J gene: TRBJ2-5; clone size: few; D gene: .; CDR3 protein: CSARDWQEETQYF; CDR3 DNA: TGCAGTGCTAGAGATTGGCAGGAAGAGACCCAGTACTTC
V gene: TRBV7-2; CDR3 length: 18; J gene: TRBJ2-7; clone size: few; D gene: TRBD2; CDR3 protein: CASSLVGLAGGASYEQYF; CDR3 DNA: TGTGCCAGCAGCTTAGTTGGGCTAGCGGGGGGGGCTTCCTACGAGCAGTACTTC
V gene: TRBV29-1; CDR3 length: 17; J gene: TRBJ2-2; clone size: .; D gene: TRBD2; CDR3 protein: CSVDISGRALGGGELFF; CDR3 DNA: TGCAGCGTTGATATTAGCGGGAGGGCCCTAGGTGGCGGGGAGCTGTTTTTT
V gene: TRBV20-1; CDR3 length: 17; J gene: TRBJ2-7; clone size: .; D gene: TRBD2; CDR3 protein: CSARLGHVASGSYEQYF; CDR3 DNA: TGCAGTGCTAGACTAGGACACGTCGCTAGCGGGAGTTACGAGCAGTACTTC
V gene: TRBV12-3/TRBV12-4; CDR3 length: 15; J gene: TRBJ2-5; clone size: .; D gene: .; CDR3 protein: CASSLAFGVSTTQYF; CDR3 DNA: TGTGCCAGCAGTTTAGCCTTTGGGGTCTCGACGACCCAGTACTTC
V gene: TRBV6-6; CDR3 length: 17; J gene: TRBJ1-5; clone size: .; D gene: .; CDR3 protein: CASSYSPTGNSNQPQHF; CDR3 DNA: TGTGCCAGCAGTTACTCACCGACAGGCAATAGCAATCAGCCCCAGCATTTT
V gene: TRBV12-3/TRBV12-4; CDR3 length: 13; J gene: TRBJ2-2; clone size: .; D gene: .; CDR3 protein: CASRVGPTGELFF; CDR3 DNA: TGTGCCAGCAGAGTTGGACCCACCGGGGAGCTGTTTTTT
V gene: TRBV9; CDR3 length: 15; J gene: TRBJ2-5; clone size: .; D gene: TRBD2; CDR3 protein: CASSPTSGSQETQYF; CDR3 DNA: TGTGCCAGCAGCCCGACTAGCGGGAGCCAAGAGACCCAGTACTTC
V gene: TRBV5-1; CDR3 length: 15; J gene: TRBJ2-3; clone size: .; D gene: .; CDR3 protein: CASSDGTPSTDTQYF; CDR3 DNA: TGCGCCAGCAGCGACGGGACTCCGAGCACAGATACGCAGTATTTT
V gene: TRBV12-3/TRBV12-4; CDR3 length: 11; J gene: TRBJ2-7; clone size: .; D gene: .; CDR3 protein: CASSGRDEQYF; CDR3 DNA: TGTGCCAGCAGTGGAAGGGACGAGCAGTACTTC
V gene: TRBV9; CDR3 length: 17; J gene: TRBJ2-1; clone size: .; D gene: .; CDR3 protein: CASSVQGGGKSDNEQFF; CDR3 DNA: TGTGCCAGCAGCGTACAGGGTGGCGGAAAGTCCGACAATGAGCAGTTCTTC
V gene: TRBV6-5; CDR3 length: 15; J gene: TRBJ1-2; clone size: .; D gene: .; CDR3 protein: CASSYEGRGNYGYTF; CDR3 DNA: TGTGCCAGCAGTTACGAGGGGAGGGGTAACTATGGCTACACCTTC
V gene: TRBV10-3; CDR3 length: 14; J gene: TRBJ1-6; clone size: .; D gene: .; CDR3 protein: CAIQRDVLNSPLHF; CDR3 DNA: TGTGCCATCCAGCGGGACGTCCTAAATTCACCCCTCCACTTT
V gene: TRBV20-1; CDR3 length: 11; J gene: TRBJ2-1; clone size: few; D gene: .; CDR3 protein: CSASRDHEQFF; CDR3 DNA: TGCAGTGCTTCGCGGGACCATGAGCAGTTCTTC
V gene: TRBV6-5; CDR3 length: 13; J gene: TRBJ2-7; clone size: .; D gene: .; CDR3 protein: CASIDRGTYEQYF; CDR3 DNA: TGTGCCAGCATTGATCGGGGGACTTACGAGCAGTACTTC
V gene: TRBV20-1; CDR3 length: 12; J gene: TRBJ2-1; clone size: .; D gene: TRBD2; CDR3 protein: CSAIQREAMQFF; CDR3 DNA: TGCAGTGCCATCCAGCGGGAGGCTATGCAGTTCTTC
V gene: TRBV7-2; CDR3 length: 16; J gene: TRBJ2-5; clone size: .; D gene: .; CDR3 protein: CASSLVWGGYQETQYF; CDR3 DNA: TGTGCCAGCAGCCTTGTATGGGGCGGATACCAAGAGACCCAGTACTTC
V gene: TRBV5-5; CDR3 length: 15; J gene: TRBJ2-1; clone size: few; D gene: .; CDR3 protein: CASSLRAVSNNEQFF; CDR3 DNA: TGTGCCAGCAGCTTGCGGGCGGTGTCTAACAATGAGCAGTTCTTC
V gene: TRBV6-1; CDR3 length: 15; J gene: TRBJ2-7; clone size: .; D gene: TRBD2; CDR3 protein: CASSQSTSGSYEQYF; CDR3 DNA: TGTGCCAGCAGTCAGTCTACTAGCGGGAGCTACGAGCAGTACTTC
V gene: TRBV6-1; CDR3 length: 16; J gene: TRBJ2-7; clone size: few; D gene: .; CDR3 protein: CASSEGSLGTAGEQYF; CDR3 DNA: TGTGCCAGCAGTGAAGGGTCGCTTGGGACAGCGGGCGAGCAGTACTTC